These 22 T cell receptor beta chains came from one sample sequenced in a study of blood T cell repertoires in COVID-19. The assay was immunoSEQ multiplex PCR, and TCRdb's table has in-frame clones only and misses some. The table records about 110,000 clones, over 75% of them present only once. Sequenced input: peripheral blood. The receptor source for this set is a human donor in a cohort sampled during active COVID-19.

The chain has TRBV5-1 and TRBJ2-1; TRBD2 matches at 8 bases. The trim removed 0 bases at V and 6 bases at J, leaving 5 bases unmatched. Germline CDR1 is SGHRS and CDR2 is YFSETQ. The CDR3 sequence is 15 residues long. CDR3 nucleotide sequence: TGCGCCAGCAGCTTGGTAGCGGGAATGGTCAATGAGCAGTTCTTC. Amino acids: CASSLVAGMVNEQFF.

DNA of the CDR3: TGTGCCAGCAGTTTAGGTACTAGGGCCGAGCAGTACTTC. Encoded protein: CASSLGTRAEQYF. V gene TRBV6-2 or TRBV6-3 combines with J gene TRBJ2-7, with a tentative D call TRBD2 (5 bases). The germline V gene encodes CDR1 MNHEY and CDR2 SVGEGT. Trimming took 4 bases from V and 6 from J, leaving 13 bases between them. The CDR3 is made up of 13 amino acids.

The chain couples TRBV28 to TRBJ2-7, with D tentatively TRBD1 (5 bases). The V end was cut by 10 bases, the J end by 0 bases, with 13 bases between. Germline loops: CDR1 MDHEN, CDR2 SYDVKM. The CDR3 totals 13 residues. The CDR3 DNA reads as TGTGCCACCCACAGGTCGAGCTCCTACGAGCAGTACTTC. Protein sequence: CATHRSSSYEQYF.

V gene TRBV28 combines with J gene TRBJ1-6; D call uncertain. V gave up 3 bases and J gave up 11 bases, with 20 bases separating them. The germline CDR1 and CDR2 sequences are MDHEN and SYDVKM. The CDR3 length is 16 residues. CDR3 in amino acids: CASSFLSGSGLAPLHF. CDR3 DNA sequence: TGTGCCAGCAGTTTTCTCTCCGGGTCGGGATTGGCACCCCTCCACTTT.

The chain employs TRBV28 and TRBJ2-7, with a tentative D call TRBD1 (5 bases). Germline CDR1 is MDHEN and CDR2 is SYDVKM. V was shortened by 2 bases and J by 3 bases, with 17 bases between the two germline ends. The CDR3 is made up of 16 amino acids. The CDR3 DNA reads TGTGCCAGCAGTTTAGCGTCCGGACCCCAGGGCTACGAGCAGTACTTC. It codes for CASSLASGPQGYEQYF.

This chain joins TRBV15 and TRBJ2-6; 9 bases line up with TRBD1. Germline values: CDR1 LNHNV, CDR2 YYDKDF (reference sequence). This CDR3 is 15 amino acids long. V was clipped by 8 bases and J by 0 bases; unmatched bases: 2. CDR3: CATGDRASGANVLTF. DNA for the CDR3: TGTGCCACCGGGGACAGGGCCTCTGGGGCCAACGTCCTGACTTTC. The entire variable domain, with the rest obtained from reference TRBV15 and TRBJ2-6, is as follows: DAMVIQNPRYQVTQFGKPVTLSCSQTLNHNVMYWYQQKSSQAPKLLFHYYDKDFNNEADTPDNFQSRRPNTSFCFLDIRSPGLGDTAMYLCATGDRASGANVLTFGAGSRLTVL.

In this sample, this clone turned up many times. This chain uses TRBV19 with TRBJ1-5, with 7 bases aligning to TRBD1. Per germline, CDR1 LNHDA and CDR2 SQIVND (reference sequence). V lost 4 bases, J lost 0 bases, and 12 bases stayed unmatched. The CDR3 runs 18 residues. The CDR3 DNA reads TGTGCCAGTAGTAACGACAGGGTTCGAGGGGATAGCAATCAGCCCCAGCATTTT. Amino acids: CASSNDRVRGDSNQPQHF.

The V call is TRBV28, the J call TRBJ1-4, with TRBD1 identical over 9 bases. The CDR3 consists of 15 residues. The germline gives CDR1 MDHEN, CDR2 SYDVKM. Unmatched junction bases numbered 7, after V lost 5 bases and J lost 6 bases. CDR3 bases: TGTGCCAGCAGTACCCCCGGGACAGGGTATGAAAAACTGTTTTTT. This translates into CASSTPGTGYEKLFF. Drawing the rest from reference TRBV28 and TRBJ1-4, the complete variable domain is DVKVTQSSRYLVKRTGEKVFLECVQDMDHENMFWYRQDPGLGLRLIYFSYDVKMKEKGDIPEGYSVSREKKERFSLILESASTNQTSMYLCASSTPGTGYEKLFFGSGTQLSVL.

The chain couples TRBV11-2 to TRBJ2-7; TRBD1 matches 7 bases. Germline CDR1 SGHAT, CDR2 FQNNGV. V lost 3 bases and J lost 2; bases outside the gene matches: 4. The CDR3 runs to 14 residues. The CDR3 region has the DNA TGTGCCAGCAGCTTCGCAGGGGGACCCTACGAGCAGTACTTC. It encodes CASSFAGGPYEQYF.

This sequence joins TRBV28 and TRBJ2-3; TRBD2 is a possible D gene (5 bases). V was pared by 6 bases and J by 6 bases, with 10 bases between. CDR1 MDHEN and CDR2 SYDVKM come from the germline V gene. This CDR3 is built from 12 residues. The CDR3 reads CASSTRTDTQYF. In DNA form, the CDR3 reads TGTGCCAGCAGCACTAGGACGGATACGCAGTATTTT.

This clone was seen a handful of times. This sequence joins TRBV5-1 and TRBJ1-5; 8 bases agree with TRBD1. Germline CDR1 and CDR2: SGHRS and YFSETQ. After removal of 4 bases from V and 5 bases from J, the junction contained 8 bases not matched to a gene. The CDR3 spans 15 residues. CDR3 in DNA: TGCGCCAGCAGCGCCGGACAGGGTCGGGATCAGCCCCAGCATTTT. Its protein product is CASSAGQGRDQPQHF.

This chain joins TRBV19 and TRBJ2-2, with D tentatively TRBD2 (6 bases). Germline V lookup: CDR1 LNHDA, CDR2 SQIVND (reference sequence). V was clipped by 5 bases and J by 6 bases, with 13 bases between them. This CDR3 has 14 residues. CDR3 DNA sequence: TGTGCCAGTAGTTTTGGGACTCCTCCCGGGGAGCTGTTTTTT. Translating gives CASSFGTPPGELFF.

The rearrangement uses TRBV5-6 and TRBJ2-7, with 11 positions matching TRBD2. V gave up 4 bases and J gave up 2 bases; unmatched junction bases: 11. This CDR3 has 17 amino acids. The germline V gene encodes CDR1 SGHDT and CDR2 YYEEEE. The CDR3, as DNA: TGTGCCAGCAGCGGTGTTGATCCGGGACTAGCGGCCTACGAGCAGTACTTC. As protein: CASSGVDPGLAAYEQYF.

V and J are TRBV4-1 and TRBJ1-5; D is uncertain. CDR1 is MGHRA, CDR2 YSYEKL, per germline. CDR3 length: 13 amino acids. Trimming removed 3 bases from V and 3 bases from J, with 6 bases in between. Here the CDR3 DNA reads TGCGCCAGCAGCCACCCTAACAATCAGCCCCAGCATTTT. Translation gives CASSHPNNQPQHF.

A single count supports this clone. The chain links TRBV6-4 to TRBJ2-1; 14 bases agree with TRBD2. Germline values: CDR1 MRHNA, CDR2 SNTAGT. After removal of 2 bases from V and 6 bases from J, the junction contained 3 bases not matched to a gene. The CDR3 length is 16 residues. The CDR3 bases are TGTGCCAGCAGTGACCCGGGACTAGCGGGGGTCAATGAGCAGTTCTTC. This codes for CASSDPGLAGVNEQFF.

The V gene is TRBV27, the J gene TRBJ1-2; a weak D match, TRBD1 (5 bases). Trimming took 5 bases from V and 11 from J, leaving 24 bases between them. The CDR3 contains 15 residues. Looked up from germline, CDR1 is MNHEY and CDR2 is SMNVEV (reference sequence). The chain's CDR3 is CASSTQRREGLFYTF. The CDR3 DNA reads TGTGCCAGCAGTACACAACGCAGGGAGGGCTTATTTTACACCTTC.

This clone has just a few counts. This chain connects TRBV7-9 to TRBJ1-6; D ambiguous. CDR1 is SEHNR, CDR2 FQNEAQ, per germline (reference sequence). The CDR3 spans 12 residues. V lost 5 bases and J 13 bases, leaving 12 bases between the germline ends. The CDR3: CASSIGSRPLHF. DNA of the CDR3: TGTGCCAGCAGCATAGGGTCCCGGCCCCTCCACTTT.

This chain joins TRBV13 and TRBJ2-1, with D unresolved. Germline V CDR1 and CDR2: PRHDT, FYEKMQ (reference sequence). The CDR3 totals 13 residues. The germline V and J ends were trimmed by 1 base and 13 bases, with 14 bases remaining between them. The CDR3 DNA follows: TGTGCCAGCAGCTTAGCCGGAGTTCGGAAACAGTTCTTC. This translates into CASSLAGVRKQFF.

The count of this clone is one. The chain recombines TRBV27 with TRBJ1-6; D ambiguous. CDR1 and CDR2 (germline): MNHEY, SMNVEV (reference sequence). The CDR3 consists of 15 residues. Trimming pared 4 bases from V and 10 bases from J, leaving 17 bases between. The CDR3, as DNA: TGTGCCAGCAGTTCCAACCTCGGGATAAGGTCACCCCTCCACTTT. This gives the protein CASSSNLGIRSPLHF.

The chain combines TRBV6-5 with TRBJ2-7, with 7 bases matching TRBD2. Germline V gene sequence: CDR1 MNHEY, CDR2 SVGAGI. CDR3 length: 14 amino acids. The ends lost 5 bases at V and 2 bases at J; junction bases unmatched: 6. The CDR3 loop is CASSRASGAYEQYF. CDR3 DNA: TGTGCCAGCAGTCGGGCTAGCGGAGCCTACGAGCAGTACTTC.

This chain links TRBV9 with TRBJ1-1, with D uncertain. Germline values: CDR1 SGDLS, CDR2 YYNGEE. CDR3 length: 13 residues. The V gene lost 0 bases and the J gene lost 1 base, with 4 bases spanning the gap. The CDR3 DNA follows: TGTGCCAGCAGCGTAGCCTCGAACACTGAAGCTTTCTTT. It yields the protein CASSVASNTEAFF.

This chain joins TRBV7-8 and TRBJ2-7; D not resolved. Trimming took 1 base from V and 1 from J, leaving 5 bases between them. Germline V gene data show CDR1 as SGHVS and CDR2 as FQNEAQ. The CDR3 consists of 13 residues. CDR3: CASSLDRSYEQYF. DNA for the CDR3: TGTGCCAGCAGCTTAGACAGATCCTACGAGCAGTACTTC.